This T cell receptor beta chain was retrieved from a study of blood T cell repertoires in COVID-19. The CDR3 is 14 amino acids. Repertoires were generated with immunoSEQ multiplex PCR, while TCRdb's copy carries only in-frame clones and drops some. The data contain around 50,000 clones, roughly nine tenths of them singletons. The gene calls are TRBV1 and TRBJ2-7; TRBD1, the table's D call, was not compared with the DNA. TRBV1 is marked as a pseudogene. The receptor's source is a man between 65 and 85 years old with active COVID-19. Material for sequencing was peripheral blood. The CDR3 spells CTSSQRDRVGEQYF. The CDR3 bases are TGCACCAGCAGCCAGAGGGACAGGGTGGGCGAGCAGTACTTC.